Below, 9 T cell receptor beta chains from the same sample are listed, as sequenced in a study of HIV-infected patients and healthy controls. TCRdb re-derived calls from the 5' RACE reads in MiXCR, one entry per CDR3 protein. The table records some 70,000 distinct CDR3 sequences, less than 20% of them present only once. The sample taken for sequencing was CD4+ T cells from blood. These receptors were taken from a human donor in good health.

The V and J genes are TRBV7-8 and TRBJ2-2; D is unclear. The CDR3 loop spans 12 amino acids. Germline values: CDR1 SGHVS, CDR2 FQNEAQ. The V and J ends lost 1 base and 7 bases respectively, with 4 bases between them. The CDR3 region has the DNA TGTGCCAGCAGCTTAGTGATCGGGGAGCTGTTTTTT. This codes for CASSLVIGELFF.

This clonotype appeared once. The chain is built from TRBV5-1 and TRBJ1-1; D is possibly TRBD1 (5 bases). CDR1 SGHRS and CDR2 YFSETQ come from the germline V gene. V gave up 4 bases and J gave up 1 base, with 8 bases separating them. The CDR3 runs to 13 residues. The CDR3 nucleotides are TGCGCCAGCAGCATACAGGAGAACACTGAAGCTTTCTTT. Translating it yields CASSIQENTEAFF. The variable domain in full, completed from reference TRBV5-1 and TRBJ1-1, reads KAGVTQTPRYLIKTRGQQVTLSCSPISGHRSVSWYQQTPGQGLQFLFEYFSETQRNKGNFPGRFSGRQFSNSRSEMNVSTLELGDSALYLCASSIQENTEAFFGQGTRLTVV.

This clonotype was seen more than once but under ten times. At one of its ends the junction is not consistent with the germline gene, which may arise from a read error. V and J are TRBV7-7 and TRBJ1-3, with D tentatively TRBD1 (5 bases). The CDR3 runs to 14 residues. CDR1 SSHAT and CDR2 FNYEAQ come from the germline V gene (reference sequence). CDR3 sequence: CASNPSRQGNTIYF. The DNA of the CDR3 is TGTGCTAGCAACCCATCCCGACAGGGAAACACCATATATTTT. The whole variable domain, filled in from reference TRBV7-7 and TRBJ1-3, reads GAGVSQSPRYKVTKRGQDVTLRCDPISSHATLYWYQQALGQGPEFLTYFNYEAQPDKSGLPSDRFSAERPEGSISTLTIQRTEQRDSAMYRCASNPSRQGNTIYFGEGSWLTVV.

This chain connects TRBV20-1 to TRBJ2-3; 8 nucleotides agree with TRBD1. This CDR3 is 16 amino acids long. Trimming took 0 bases from V and 7 from J; bases not matched to a gene: 12. The V gene's germline CDR1 is DFQATT and CDR2 SNEGSKA (reference sequence). CDR3: CSARDLGRTGRNTQYF. The CDR3 DNA sequence: TGCAGTGCTAGAGATTTGGGTAGGACAGGGCGAAATACGCAGTATTTT.

This rearrangement joins TRBV5-6 to TRBJ2-2, with 7 bases that match TRBD2. CDR1 and CDR2 (germline): SGHDT, YYEEEE. Germline trimming cut 2 bases from V and 10 bases from J; bases unmatched to any gene: 8. This CDR3 is 14 amino acids long. CDR3 coding DNA: TGTGCCAGCAGCTTCAGGGACTACGACCCGGAGCTGTTTTTT. Its translation: CASSFRDYDPELFF.

This clonotype has a count of ten or more. The V call is TRBV9, the J call TRBJ2-3; D is uncertain. Trimming took 1 base from V and 2 from J, leaving 11 bases between them. The V gene's germline CDR1 is SGDLS and CDR2 YYNGEE. There are 15 residues in the CDR3. For the CDR3, the DNA is TGTGCCAGCAGCGTATCAAGCGAGCCCACAGATACGCAGTATTTT. Translating it yields CASSVSSEPTDTQYF.

This clonotype appeared a single time. The chain carries TRBV18 and TRBJ2-7; 8 positions agree with TRBD1. This CDR3 region has 15 residues. Germline V gives CDR1 KGHSH, CDR2 LQKENI. V shed 3 bases, J shed 0 bases, and the junction held 4 bases outside the gene matches. The DNA of the CDR3 is TGTGCCAGCTCACCCTACGACAGGGGCTCCTACGAGCAGTACTTC. Protein sequence: CASSPYDRGSYEQYF.

This clonotype was counted many times. The J gene is TRBJ2-5, the V gene TRBV4-1; TRBD1 agrees at 9 bases. CDR1 and CDR2 from the germline V gene are MGHRA and YSYEKL. Germline trimming cut 4 bases from V and 1 base from J; bases unmatched to any gene: 13. The CDR3 length is 18 residues. Written as DNA, the CDR3 is TGCGCCAGCAGCCCGGGACAGGGAAAATTCCGCTTCCAAGAGACCCAGTACTTC. Translated: CASSPGQGKFRFQETQYF.

This clonotype was seen a few times. V and J are TRBV29-1 and TRBJ1-1; D gene uncertain. The CDR3 consists of 12 residues. Germline-derived CDR1 and CDR2 are SQVTM and ANQGSEA. Trimming took 6 bases from V and 8 from J, leaving 16 bases between them. The CDR3 sequence is CSVQRSAIEAFF. The DNA of the CDR3 is TGCAGCGTCCAAAGGTCGGCGATCGAAGCTTTCTTT.